A single sample is the source of the 21 T cell receptor beta chains below, sequenced in a study of sequential checkpoint blockade in melanoma. Treatment noted: randomized to nivolumab then ipilimumab (arm A) or the reverse (arm B). Data came from immunoSEQ multiplex PCR; TCRdb stores just in-frame clones and leaves some out. Here the sample spans around 16,000 clones, 85% to 95% being singletons. The sequencing here drew on CD8+ T cells sorted from blood (inferred from file names), taken from a patient given nivolumab and ipilimumab in sequence. The receptor set was obtained from a human donor with melanoma.

V gene TRBV4-1 combines with J gene TRBJ2-7; 8 bases agree with TRBD1. Unmatched junction bases numbered 4, after V lost 1 base and J lost 2 bases. Germline assignment: CDR1 MGHRA and CDR2 YSYEKL. This CDR3 is built from 15 residues. CDR3 sequence reads: CASSQGTGKTYEQYF. DNA for the CDR3: TGCGCCAGCAGCCAAGGGACAGGGAAAACCTACGAGCAGTACTTC.

J is TRBJ1-1 and V is TRBV7-6; no reliable D call. V lost 1 base, J lost 1 base, and 4 bases lay in between. The V gene's germline CDR1 is SGHVS and CDR2 FNYEAQ. The CDR3 covers 13 residues. DNA for the CDR3: TGTGCCAGCAGCTTAGGGAGGAACACTGAAGCTTTCTTT. It is translated as CASSLGRNTEAFF.

The CDR3 sequence: CASSQGGGSYEQYV. The CDR3 DNA follows: TGTGCCAGCAGTCAAGGCGGGGGCTCCTACGAGCAGTACGTC. The chain is built from TRBV27 and TRBJ2-7; the match to TRBD2 covers 7 bases. Germline assignment: CDR1 MNHEY and CDR2 SMNVEV (reference sequence). The CDR3 is made up of 14 amino acids. J was trimmed by 0 bases and V by 5 bases; bases with no gene match: 4.

The rearrangement uses TRBV4-1 and TRBJ2-1; 10 nucleotides align to TRBD2. The V and J ends lost 2 bases and 0 bases, in that order; junction bases with no gene match: 7. The CDR3 contains 18 residues. Germline V gene lookup returns CDR1 MGHRA and CDR2 YSYEKL. The CDR3 spells CASSQLAGALSSYNEQFF. CDR3 sequence (DNA): TGCGCCAGCAGCCAACTAGCGGGGGCCCTTAGCTCCTACAATGAGCAGTTCTTC.

The chain links TRBV28 to TRBJ1-5; D unclear. V was trimmed by 5 bases and J by 2 bases, leaving 13 bases between them. This CDR3 has 15 residues. CDR1 and CDR2 (germline): MDHEN, SYDVKM. CDR3 region: CASSKGGSGNQPQHF. CDR3 sequence (DNA): TGTGCCAGCAGTAAGGGAGGTAGCGGCAATCAGCCCCAGCATTTT. Full variable domain (rest looked up from reference TRBV28 and TRBJ1-5): DVKVTQSSRYLVKRTGEKVFLECVQDMDHENMFWYRQDPGLGLRLIYFSYDVKMKEKGDIPEGYSVSREKKERFSLILESASTNQTSMYLCASSKGGSGNQPQHFGDGTRLSIL.

The DNA for the CDR3 is TGTGCCAGCAGTTTACAAATGAACACTGAAGCTTTCTTT. Amino acids: CASSLQMNTEAFF. This chain connects TRBV28 to TRBJ1-1; D remains ambiguous. Germline CDR1 MDHEN, CDR2 SYDVKM. The CDR3 has 13 amino acids. V lost 2 bases, J lost 0 bases, and 4 bases lay in between.

The chain links TRBV27 to TRBJ1-5; D unclear. The length of the CDR3 is 15 residues. Germline CDR1 MNHEY, CDR2 SMNVEV (reference sequence). The ends were cut back, 2 bases at V and 1 base at J, with 9 bases in the middle. The CDR3 protein is CASSLGQASNQPQHF. The CDR3 nucleotides are TGTGCCAGCAGTTTAGGGCAGGCGAGCAATCAGCCCCAGCATTTT.

The chain recombines TRBV5-8 with TRBJ1-1, with 8 bases that match TRBD1. J gave up 1 base and V 4 bases, and 6 bases lay outside the gene matches. CDR1 and CDR2 from the germline V gene are SGHTS and YDEGEE. The length of the CDR3 is 15 residues. In nucleotides, the CDR3 is TGTGCCAGCAGCCGTGACCAGGGGGCGAACACTGAAGCTTTCTTT. This codes for CASSRDQGANTEAFF.

The chain has TRBV11-2 and TRBJ2-2, with D perhaps matching TRBD2 (5 bases). CDR1 and CDR2 from the germline V gene are SGHAT and FQNNGV. The CDR3 is made up of 18 amino acids. Trimming shortened V by 6 bases and J by 3 bases, and 23 bases separated the two germline ends. CDR3 sequence (DNA): TGTGCCAGCAGTGAGGTGTCATTAGGAGGCGTCGACACCGGGGAGCTGTTTTTT. Translated: CASSEVSLGGVDTGELFF.

This sequence joins TRBV15 and TRBJ1-6; 10 bases line up with TRBD1. This CDR3 contains 17 residues. CDR1 is LNHNV, CDR2 YYDKDF, per germline (reference sequence). Unmatched junction bases numbered 8, after V lost 1 base and J lost 8 bases. CDR3 protein: CATSRVLVGQGDSPLHF. The DNA of the CDR3 is TGTGCCACCAGCAGAGTGTTAGTCGGACAGGGGGATTCACCCCTCCACTTT.

This clone was observed a single time. The V and J genes are TRBV5-5 and TRBJ2-7; D might be TRBD2 (5 bases). The CDR3 runs 14 residues. CDR1 is SGHKS, CDR2 YYEKEE, per germline (reference sequence). The V gene lost 6 bases and the J gene lost 1 base, with 14 bases spanning the gap. DNA for the CDR3: TGTGCCAGCAATCGGGGATCAGGTTCCTACGAGCAGTACGTC. Its translation: CASNRGSGSYEQYV.

The chain joins TRBV30 to TRBJ1-1, with D possibly TRBD1 on 5 matching bases. The CDR3 length is 14 residues. CDR1 and CDR2 from the germline V gene are GTSNPN and SVGIG (reference sequence). With 2 bases removed from V and 0 bases from J, the gap between germline ends came to 10 bases. CDR3 DNA: TGTGCCTGGAGTCCCGGGACTCTGAACACTGAAGCTTTCTTT. It specifies CAWSPGTLNTEAFF.

This clone showed up just once. This rearrangement joins TRBV4-2 to TRBJ1-1; 10 bases align to TRBD1. CDR1 is LGHNA and CDR2 is YNFKEQ in the germline V gene. Germline trimming cut 1 base from V and 6 bases from J; bases unmatched to any gene: 8. CDR3 length: 16 residues. Here the CDR3 reads CASSQGHDRGLAEAFF. The DNA for the CDR3 is TGTGCCAGCAGCCAAGGCCACGACAGGGGGCTGGCTGAAGCTTTCTTT.

The V gene is TRBV5-4, the J gene TRBJ2-7; D is perhaps TRBD1 (6 bases). Germline CDR1 reads SGHNT; CDR2 reads YYREEE (reference sequence). The CDR3 covers 13 residues. With 4 bases removed from V and 4 bases from J, the gap between germline ends came to 12 bases. CDR3 bases: TGTGCCAGCAGCCTACAGGGTGGGTACGAGCAGTACGTC. Translation gives CASSLQGGYEQYV.

V and J are TRBV19 and TRBJ1-1; tentatively, D is TRBD1 (6 bases). Germline CDR1 reads LNHDA; CDR2 reads SQIVND (reference sequence). This CDR3 spans 14 amino acids. Trimming cost V 6 bases and J 0 bases, with 11 bases left between them. The CDR3 reads CASSRTEMNTEAFF. For the CDR3, the DNA is TGTGCCAGTAGCCGGACAGAGATGAACACTGAAGCTTTCTTT.

The rearrangement links TRBV14 to TRBJ1-2; 7 bases fit TRBD1. The CDR3 extends over 14 amino acids. CDR1 is SGHDN, CDR2 FVKESK, per germline. V lost 2 bases to trimming and J lost 5 bases; unmatched junction nucleotides: 5. Here the CDR3 reads CASSQTGAPYGYTF. DNA of the CDR3: TGTGCCAGCAGCCAAACAGGGGCGCCTTATGGCTACACCTTC.

This chain connects TRBV6-1 to TRBJ1-1; unclear D gene. V was shortened by 3 bases and J by 2 bases, with 4 bases between the two germline ends. CDR1 MNHNS and CDR2 SASEGT come from the germline V gene. The CDR3 runs to 12 residues. CDR3: CASSDLNTEAFF. CDR3 DNA: TGTGCCAGCAGTGATTTAAACACTGAAGCTTTCTTT.

The V and J genes are TRBV19 and TRBJ1-1; D may be TRBD1 (6 bases). There are 15 residues in the CDR3. Germline V lookup: CDR1 LNHDA, CDR2 SQIVND (reference sequence). The ends were cut back, 4 bases at V and 0 bases at J, with 12 bases in the middle. The CDR3 DNA sequence: TGTGCCAGTAGTACAAGGGGGAATATGAACACTGAAGCTTTCTTT. Translating gives CASSTRGNMNTEAFF.

This clone has only one observation. The rearrangement links TRBV11-2 to TRBJ2-7, with D hard to call. Germline CDR1 and CDR2: SGHAT and FQNNGV. Trimming removed 4 bases from V and 7 bases from J, with 11 bases in between. This CDR3 is built from 12 residues. CDR3 DNA sequence: TGTGCCAGCAGCTACCTAACTGTGGAGCAGTACTTC. Its translation: CASSYLTVEQYF.

This chain joins TRBV9 and TRBJ1-4; D is perhaps TRBD1 (5 bases). Germline V lookup: CDR1 SGDLS, CDR2 YYNGEE. This CDR3 spans 12 amino acids. Trimming removed 0 bases at V and 12 bases at J, with 9 bases between. Here the CDR3 reads CASSVGGRELFF. CDR3 nucleotides: TGTGCCAGCAGCGTAGGCGGCAGGGAACTGTTTTTT. Variable domain in full (rest from reference TRBV9 and TRBJ1-4): DSGVTQTPKHLITATGQRVTLRCSPRSGDLSVYWYQQSLDQGLQFLIQYYNGEERAKGNILERFSAQQFPDLHSELNLSSLELGDSALYFCASSVGGRELFFGSGTQLSVL.

The chain's CDR3 is CASSPFRDRDSYEQYF. DNA for the CDR3: TGTGCCAGCAGCCCATTCCGGGACAGGGACTCCTACGAGCAGTACTTC. The chain couples TRBV9 to TRBJ2-7, with 9 bases aligning to TRBD1. V was pared by 4 bases and J by 0 bases, with 8 bases of the junction left unmatched. Germline V gene sequence: CDR1 SGDLS, CDR2 YYNGEE. The CDR3 runs to 16 residues. The full variable domain, completed using reference TRBV9 and TRBJ2-7, is DSGVTQTPKHLITATGQRVTLRCSPRSGDLSVYWYQQSLDQGLQFLIQYYNGEERAKGNILERFSAQQFPDLHSELNLSSLELGDSALYFCASSPFRDRDSYEQYFGPGTRLTVT.